This T cell receptor beta chain was captured in a study of cytomegalovirus exposure and HLA in healthy donors. Study-level points and caveats: What TCR beta sequences reportedly achieved was accurate prediction of HLA-A and HLA-B alleles in most subjects. Overall, approximately 150 TCR beta chains were annotated as cytomegalovirus-associated. A later analysis reportedly identified an Asian-associated ancestry cluster as carrying fewer N-insertions than the roughly 700-donor mean.

Comment on this clone: The antigen is undetermined.

The primer mix had 60 Vbeta and 13 Jbeta primers. The assay was immunoSEQ multiplex PCR, and TCRdb's table has in-frame clones only and misses some. This sample's table has 100,000 or so clones. The receptor's source is a man between 50 and 59 years old in good health and CMV-seronegative. Sequenced input: PBMCs.

CDR3 nucleotides: TGCGCCAGCGGAACAGGGACAGGGTTAACCTACGAGCAGTACTTC. This gives the protein CASGTGTGLTYEQYF. This chain connects TRBV5-1 to TRBJ2-7; 9 positions match TRBD1. Germline V gene sequence: CDR1 SGHRS, CDR2 YFSETQ. The CDR3 contains 15 residues. With V trimmed by 7 bases and J by 2 bases, 10 bases remained unmatched.